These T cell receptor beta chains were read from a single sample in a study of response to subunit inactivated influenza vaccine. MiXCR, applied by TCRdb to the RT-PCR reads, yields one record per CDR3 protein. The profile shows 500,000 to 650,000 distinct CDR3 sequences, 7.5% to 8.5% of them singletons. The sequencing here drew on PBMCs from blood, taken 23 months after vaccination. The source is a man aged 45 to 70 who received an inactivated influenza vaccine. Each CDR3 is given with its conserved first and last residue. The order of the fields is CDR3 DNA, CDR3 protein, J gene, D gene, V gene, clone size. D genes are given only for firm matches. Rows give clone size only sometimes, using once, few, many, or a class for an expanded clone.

DNA: TGTGCCAGCAGCTTCGGGACAAAGTCGGACACCATATATTTT; CDR3: CASSFGTKSDTIYF; J: TRBJ1-3; D: .; V: TRBV7-2; size: many
DNA: TGTGCCAGCAGCTTGGAAGGGCTTAATGAAAAACTGTTTTTT; CDR3: CASSLEGLNEKLFF; J: TRBJ1-4; D: .; V: TRBV7-2; size: few
DNA: TGTGCCAGCAGCTCCCCCTCCATCTATGGCTACACCTTC; CDR3: CASSSPSIYGYTF; J: TRBJ1-2; D: .; V: TRBV7-2; size: few
DNA: TGCGCCAGCAGCCGTACAGGGCGTCAGCCCCAGCATTTT; CDR3: CASSRTGRQPQHF; J: TRBJ1-5; D: .; V: TRBV5-1; size: .
DNA: TGCAGTGCGGACAAGGGTTGGGGGAATGAGCAGTTCTTC; CDR3: CSADKGWGNEQFF; J: TRBJ2-1; D: .; V: TRBV20-1; size: .
DNA: TGCGCCAGCAGCCCGGGGACTAGCGGGAGGGTGGGGCAGTTCTTC; CDR3: CASSPGTSGRVGQFF; J: TRBJ2-1; D: TRBD2; V: TRBV4-3; size: many
DNA: TGTGCCATCAGTGTAGGGGTCGGCACCGGGGAGCTGTTTTTT; CDR3: CAISVGVGTGELFF; J: TRBJ2-2; D: .; V: TRBV10-3; size: few
DNA: TGTGCCAGCACCGGGACAGGGGCCTCCTACGAGCAGTACTTC; CDR3: CASTGTGASYEQYF; J: TRBJ2-7; D: TRBD1; V: TRBV12-3/TRBV12-4; size: many
DNA: TGTGCCAGCAGCATCCTGGGACAGGGGATAGCCAAAAACATTCAGTACTTC; CDR3: CASSILGQGIAKNIQYF; J: TRBJ2-4; D: TRBD1; V: TRBV7-2; size: .
DNA: TGCAGTGCTACCGGCGGGAGAAGTACAGATACGCAGTATTTT; CDR3: CSATGGRSTDTQYF; J: TRBJ2-3; D: TRBD2; V: TRBV20-1; size: many
DNA: TGTGCCAGCAGTTTTGCAGGGAACGACCAGCCCCAGTATTTT; CDR3: CASSFAGNDQPQYF; J: TRBJ2-3; D: .; V: TRBV12-3/TRBV12-4; size: .
DNA: TGCAGCGTTCAGACCCGGGGGCGAGGGGGCTACACCTTC; CDR3: CSVQTRGRGGYTF; J: TRBJ1-2; D: .; V: TRBV29-1; size: .
DNA: TGCGCCAGCAGCTTGGAGGGCGAACGCACAGATACGCAGTATTTT; CDR3: CASSLEGERTDTQYF; J: TRBJ2-3; D: .; V: TRBV5-1; size: .
DNA: TGTGCCAGCAGCTTAGGCAACCAGCGGACAAATGAGCAGTTCTTC; CDR3: CASSLGNQRTNEQFF; J: TRBJ2-1; D: .; V: TRBV7-3; size: .
DNA: TGTGCCAGCAGCAAAGCACAATACGAGCAGTACTTC; CDR3: CASSKAQYEQYF; J: TRBJ2-7; D: .; V: TRBV21-1; size: .
DNA: TGTGCCAGCTGGCGACAGGGAGAACCCAATGAGCAGTTCTTC; CDR3: CASWRQGEPNEQFF; J: TRBJ2-1; D: TRBD1; V: TRBV27; size: many
DNA: TGTGCCAGCAGCCTCGGGGTTCTCACCGGGGAGCTGTTTTTT; CDR3: CASSLGVLTGELFF; J: TRBJ2-2; D: .; V: TRBV5-6; size: .
DNA: TGTGCCAGCTCGGACCCCATTGAAAAACTGTTTTTT; CDR3: CASSDPIEKLFF; J: TRBJ1-4; D: .; V: TRBV7-9; size: many
DNA: TGTGCCAGCAGGGCCAGTTGGTTTTGGGAGACCCAGTACTTC; CDR3: CASRASWFWETQYF; J: TRBJ2-5; D: .; V: TRBV2; size: few
DNA: TGCGCCAGCAACCGTGACAGGGTCACCGGGGAGCTGTTTTTT; CDR3: CASNRDRVTGELFF; J: TRBJ2-2; D: TRBD1; V: TRBV10-1; size: .
DNA: TGCGCCAGCAGCCCGAGTTGGGCAGCATACAATGAGCAGTTCTTC; CDR3: CASSPSWAAYNEQFF; J: TRBJ2-1; D: .; V: TRBV4-3; size: .
DNA: TGTGCCAGCAGCTTGGACAGGGGAATCCACAATGAGCAGTTCTTC; CDR3: CASSLDRGIHNEQFF; J: TRBJ2-1; D: TRBD1; V: TRBV7-2; size: few
DNA: TGTGCCAGCAGTGAATCCCAGGGGAAGCTGTTTTTT; CDR3: CASSESQGKLFF; J: TRBJ1-4; D: .; V: TRBV2; size: few
DNA: TGCGCCAGCAGCTTTCAGGGCAGGGCTAATGAGCAGTTCTTC; CDR3: CASSFQGRANEQFF; J: TRBJ2-1; D: .; V: TRBV5-1; size: many
DNA: TGTGCCAGCAGTTCGACAGCTCAAAGGGCTGAAGCTTTCTTT; CDR3: CASSSTAQRAEAFF; J: TRBJ1-1; D: .; V: TRBV12-3/TRBV12-4; size: many
DNA: TGCGCCAGCAGCCCGACTAGCGCGTCCTACGAGCAGTACTTC; CDR3: CASSPTSASYEQYF; J: TRBJ2-7; D: TRBD2; V: TRBV5-1; size: many
DNA: TGTGCCAGCAGTGATCCTAAAAGGGGCGTTCGGGCGAACACCGGGGAGCTGTTTTTT; CDR3: CASSDPKRGVRANTGELFF; J: TRBJ2-2; D: .; V: TRBV25-1; size: .
DNA: TGCAGTGCTACAAGGGGTGGTGAGCAGTTCTTC; CDR3: CSATRGGEQFF; J: TRBJ2-1; D: .; V: TRBV20-1; size: .
DNA: TGCGCCAGCAGCCAAGATGGGAGGGAATTCAATGAGCAGTTCTTC; CDR3: CASSQDGREFNEQFF; J: TRBJ2-1; D: TRBD2; V: TRBV4-3; size: .
DNA: TGCAGTGCAACCCTCCCAGGCCTCGGAGGAGATACGCAGTATTTT; CDR3: CSATLPGLGGDTQYF; J: TRBJ2-3; D: .; V: TRBV20-1; size: .
DNA: TGTGCCAGCAGCGGTCAGGTGACCTACGAGCAGTACTTC; CDR3: CASSGQVTYEQYF; J: TRBJ2-7; D: .; V: TRBV7-2; size: many
DNA: TGTGCCAGCAGTCCTCGGTTAACAGCCGGGACTAGCGGTCAAGAGACCCAGTACTTC; CDR3: CASSPRLTAGTSGQETQYF; J: TRBJ2-5; D: TRBD2; V: TRBV2; size: .
DNA: TGTGCCAGCAACCCCAGGGTTACAGATACGCAGTATTTT; CDR3: CASNPRVTDTQYF; J: TRBJ2-3; D: .; V: TRBV7-2; size: many
DNA: TGCAGTGCTAGAGTGGGGAGGGCAGGGTTCTACGAGCAGTACTTC; CDR3: CSARVGRAGFYEQYF; J: TRBJ2-7; D: TRBD2; V: TRBV20-1; size: .
DNA: TGCAGTGGCGTGCGGGGGCCCCTAGAGCAGTTCTTC; CDR3: CSGVRGPLEQFF; J: TRBJ2-1; D: .; V: TRBV20-1; size: few
DNA: TGTGCCAGCAGCCCGGGCCTGTCCGGGCTCAATGAGCAGTTCTTC; CDR3: CASSPGLSGLNEQFF; J: TRBJ2-1; D: .; V: TRBV3-1; size: .
DNA: TGTGCTAGCAGCTCCGGATTAGGGATAGACAATGAGCAGTTCTTC; CDR3: CASSSGLGIDNEQFF; J: TRBJ2-1; D: .; V: TRBV7-7; size: many
DNA: TGTGCCAGCAGTACACAGGACAGGGACACTGAAGCTTTCTTT; CDR3: CASSTQDRDTEAFF; J: TRBJ1-1; D: TRBD1; V: TRBV27; size: few
DNA: TGCGCCAGCAGCCAGCGGGGGTTTGCGGCTGAAGCTTTCTTT; CDR3: CASSQRGFAAEAFF; J: TRBJ1-1; D: .; V: TRBV4-3; size: .
DNA: TGTGCCAGCAGCTTTCGGGGAGGTGGTGAGCAGTTCTTC; CDR3: CASSFRGGGEQFF; J: TRBJ2-1; D: .; V: TRBV7-3; size: few
DNA: TGTGCCGGCAACTCTGGGGCCAACGTCCTGACTTTC; CDR3: CAGNSGANVLTF; J: TRBJ2-6; D: .; V: TRBV7-9; size: .
DNA: TGTGCCAGCAGCTTACACGGGGGTCGGAACACTGAAGCTTTCTTT; CDR3: CASSLHGGRNTEAFF; J: TRBJ1-1; D: .; V: TRBV7-9; size: .
DNA: TGTGCCAGCAGCCAAGTCGAAAGGCCAGTATACAATCAGCCCCAGCATTTT; CDR3: CASSQVERPVYNQPQHF; J: TRBJ1-5; D: .; V: TRBV3-1; size: .
DNA: TGCAGTGCTTACCCTATCGAGGGGGCATCCTACAATGAGCAGTTCTTC; CDR3: CSAYPIEGASYNEQFF; J: TRBJ2-1; D: TRBD1; V: TRBV20-1; size: many
DNA: TGCGCCAGCAGCTCTACCGGGGGGGGTACTGGAAACACCATATATTTT; CDR3: CASSSTGGGTGNTIYF; J: TRBJ1-3; D: .; V: TRBV5-1; size: few
DNA: TGTGCCAGCAGCATAGCGGGGGCCCGATCGAACACCGGGGAGCTGTTTTTT; CDR3: CASSIAGARSNTGELFF; J: TRBJ2-2; D: TRBD2; V: TRBV12-3/TRBV12-4; size: few
DNA: TGCAGCGTTGGGCGGGAGCAGTTCTTC; CDR3: CSVGREQFF; J: TRBJ2-1; D: .; V: TRBV29-1; size: many
DNA: TGTGCCAGCAGCTTAGGGTCAGGGGTTTCGGAGGTGCAGTTCTTC; CDR3: CASSLGSGVSEVQFF; J: TRBJ2-1; D: .; V: TRBV11-3; size: .
DNA: TGTGCCATCAGTGGATATAGCGGGGGGACCACAGATACGCAGTATTTT; CDR3: CAISGYSGGTTDTQYF; J: TRBJ2-3; D: TRBD2; V: TRBV10-3; size: few
DNA: TGTGCCAGCAGGGCACAGGGGAATGAAAAACTGTTTTTT; CDR3: CASRAQGNEKLFF; J: TRBJ1-4; D: TRBD1; V: TRBV12-3/TRBV12-4; size: .